What follows are 23 T cell receptor beta chains derived from one specimen sequenced in a study of OX40 agonist ivuxolimab in advanced cancers. Clones were read by immunoSEQ multiplex PCR, and TCRdb kept only the in-frame ones, dropping some. The sample shows more than 65,000 clones, 89% of them seen only once. The sequences come from CD4+ or CD8+ T cells sorted from blood, collected in a trial of the OX40 agonist ivuxolimab. Source of these receptors: an adult with an advanced solid tumor such as melanoma, head and neck, liver or kidney cancer.

This chain uses TRBV28 with TRBJ1-1; 9 nucleotides align to TRBD1. The CDR3 is 13 amino acids. V was pared by 4 bases and J by 8 bases, with 5 bases of the junction left unmatched. Germline loops: CDR1 MDHEN, CDR2 SYDVKM. The CDR3 DNA sequence: TGTGCCAGCAGTTACAGGGGGCGCCGAGAAGCTTTCTTT. This gives the protein CASSYRGRREAFF.

This clone was counted a single time. CDR3 coding DNA: TGTGCCAGTAGTATAGGGGACAGCAATCAGCCCCAGCATTTT. Its protein product is CASSIGDSNQPQHF. The V call is TRBV19, the J call TRBJ1-5, with a possible D match to TRBD1 (5 bases). The V and J ends lost 1 base and 1 base respectively, with 5 bases between them. The CDR3 extends over 14 amino acids. Looked up from germline, CDR1 is LNHDA and CDR2 is SQIVND (reference sequence).

The rearrangement links TRBV27 to TRBJ2-7; TRBD2 is a possible D gene (5 bases). V was cut by 6 bases and J by 3 bases, with 18 bases left in between. The CDR3 is 15 amino acids. Germline V lookup: CDR1 MNHEY, CDR2 SMNVEV (reference sequence). The CDR3 coding sequence is TGTGCCAGCAGCACCCGCCTTAATGCGGGCTACGAGCAGTACTTC. Amino acid sequence: CASSTRLNAGYEQYF.

This rearrangement joins TRBV19 to TRBJ2-5; 14 bases match TRBD2. The CDR3 runs 17 residues. CDR1 LNHDA and CDR2 SQIVND come from the germline V gene (reference sequence). The V and J ends lost 3 bases and 5 bases, in that order; junction bases with no gene match: 8. Written as DNA, the CDR3 is TGTGCCAGTAGTATTAGGGGACTAGCGGGAGTCGGGGAGACCCAGTACTTC. Translated: CASSIRGLAGVGETQYF.

The rearrangement links TRBV6-1 to TRBJ1-5; D is possibly TRBD1 (5 bases). V lost 7 bases, J lost 1 base, and 14 bases lay in between. The germline V gene has CDR1 MNHNS and CDR2 SASEGT. CDR3 length equals 15 residues. The CDR3 loop reads CASTRGRGSNQPQHF. CDR3 coding DNA: TGTGCCAGCACCCGTGGACGGGGGAGCAATCAGCCCCAGCATTTT.

J is TRBJ2-5 and V is TRBV7-8; 11 nucleotides agree with TRBD2. Per the germline V gene, CDR1 is SGHVS and CDR2 is FQNEAQ. With V trimmed by 1 base and J by 5 bases, 9 bases remained unmatched. The CDR3 covers 17 residues. The CDR3 DNA follows: TGTGCCAGCAGCTTAGATGCACTAGCGGGAGTAAGTGAGACCCAGTACTTC. It codes for CASSLDALAGVSETQYF.

The chain links TRBV27 to TRBJ2-7; 7 bases are a match to TRBD1. With 6 bases clipped from V and 6 bases from J, the junction kept 8 bases outside the gene matches. The germline CDR1 and CDR2 sequences are MNHEY and SMNVEV (reference sequence). The CDR3 is made up of 13 amino acids. The CDR3 protein is CASRGTVASEQYF. CDR3 DNA sequence: TGTGCCAGCAGGGGGACAGTGGCTTCCGAGCAGTACTTC.

The chain combines TRBV19 with TRBJ2-7, with 9 nucleotides matching TRBD2. Per germline, CDR1 LNHDA and CDR2 SQIVND (reference sequence). The ends lost 5 bases at V and 6 bases at J; junction bases unmatched: 14. The CDR3 loop spans 16 amino acids. DNA of the CDR3: TGTGCCAGTAGTCCCTCAGCCGGGACTAGCTTACCCGAGCAGTACTTC. It yields the protein CASSPSAGTSLPEQYF.

CDR3 sequence reads: CASSERQGRGYTF. DNA for the CDR3: TGTGCCAGCAGCGAAAGACAGGGTCGCGGCTACACCTTC. This chain links TRBV25-1 with TRBJ1-2; TRBD1 matches 7 bases. This CDR3 contains 13 residues. V shed 6 bases, J shed 8 bases, and the junction held 9 bases outside the gene matches. Per germline, CDR1 MGHDK and CDR2 SYGVNS.

The V gene is TRBV28, the J gene TRBJ1-6; no reliable D call. V was trimmed by 6 bases and J by 5 bases, leaving 5 bases between them. CDR3 size: 12 residues. Germline V gives CDR1 MDHEN, CDR2 SYDVKM. CDR3 sequence (DNA): TGTGCCAGCAGAATAGATAATTCACCCCTCCACTTT. Its protein is CASRIDNSPLHF.

The rearrangement uses TRBV19 and TRBJ1-3; 9 positions match TRBD1. The CDR3 length is 14 residues. J lost 7 bases, V lost 4 bases, and 5 bases had no gene match. Germline V gene sequence: CDR1 LNHDA, CDR2 SQIVND (reference sequence). CDR3 in DNA: TGTGCCAGTAGTACCGGGACAGGGAGTAACACCATATATTTT. The encoded protein is CASSTGTGSNTIYF.

The chain couples TRBV6-5 to TRBJ1-1; a weak D match, TRBD1 (5 bases). CDR1 is MNHEY and CDR2 is SVGAGI in the germline V gene. CDR3 length: 13 amino acids. Trimming cost V 1 base and J 5 bases, with 8 bases left between them. This CDR3 reads CASSYYGGTEAFF. The CDR3, as DNA: TGTGCCAGCAGTTACTATGGGGGGACTGAAGCTTTCTTT.

The gene calls are TRBV5-8 and TRBJ2-2; possible D gene TRBD2, 5 bases. Between the trimmed V and J ends, which lost 6 bases and 6 bases, there was a span of 15 bases. Germline lookup yields CDR1 SGHTS and CDR2 YDEGEE. The CDR3 totals 14 residues. CDR3 DNA: TGTGCCAGCAAGAGGGAGATTGGCGCCGGGGAGCTGTTTTTT. Translated, it gives CASKREIGAGELFF.

V and J are TRBV18 and TRBJ1-3; D is possibly TRBD1 (5 bases). Looked up from germline, CDR1 is KGHSH and CDR2 is LQKENI. V gave up 3 bases and J gave up 3 bases, with 9 bases separating them. The CDR3 extends over 14 amino acids. CDR3 sequence: CASSPDNNGNTIYF. CDR3 in DNA: TGTGCCAGCTCACCGGACAACAATGGAAACACCATATATTTT.

This clone was seen a single time. The CDR3 is CASSDPGQGSYNEQFF. The CDR3 region has the DNA TGTGCCAGCAGTGATCCTGGACAGGGGTCCTACAATGAGCAGTTCTTC. The V call is TRBV25-1, the J call TRBJ2-1; TRBD1 matches at 9 bases. The CDR3 is 16 residues long. V was clipped by 3 bases and J by 1 base; unmatched bases: 4. The germline gives CDR1 MGHDK, CDR2 SYGVNS.

The table lists this clone with a count of one. Compared with germline, one end of the junction differs, possibly owing to a read error. The chain joins TRBV15 to TRBJ2-5; a weak D match, TRBD1 (6 bases). CDR3 length: 13 residues. From germline, CDR1 is LNHNV and CDR2 YYDKDF (reference sequence). The CDR3 DNA is TGTGCCACCAGCAGAGATCCCCAGGGGCCTCTCGACTTC. Translation: CATSRDPQGPLDF.

This clone was seen once. The V and J genes are TRBV27 and TRBJ2-7, with TRBD2 matching over 7 bases. CDR1 MNHEY and CDR2 SMNVEV come from the germline V gene (reference sequence). The CDR3 is 14 residues long. V trimming: 5 bases; J trimming: 6 bases; junction bases outside the gene matches: 10. CDR3 in DNA: TGTGCCAGCAGTCAGAGCGGGACTAAACGCGAGCAGTACTTC. Translating it yields CASSQSGTKREQYF.

The chain has TRBV30 and TRBJ2-3; 10 bases fit TRBD1. Trimming cost V 1 base and J 4 bases; bases outside gene matches: 5. The CDR3 loop spans 15 amino acids. Looked up from germline, CDR1 is GTSNPN and CDR2 is SVGIG (reference sequence). DNA for the CDR3: TGTGCCTGGAGTGGGGGACAGGGGACCGCAGATACGCAGTATTTT. Protein: CAWSGGQGTADTQYF.

The chain employs TRBV5-1 and TRBJ2-7, with D possibly TRBD2 on 7 matching bases. The CDR3 extends over 13 amino acids. V lost 2 bases and J lost 7, with 13 bases in between. CDR1 SGHRS and CDR2 YFSETQ come from the germline V gene. CDR3: CASSLGGAREQYF. The CDR3 DNA is TGCGCCAGCAGCTTAGGGGGGGCTCGGGAGCAGTACTTC.

The chain employs TRBV5-1 and TRBJ1-1, with TRBD1 identical over 7 bases. V trimming: 3 bases; J trimming: 4 bases; junction bases outside the gene matches: 9. Germline CDR1 reads SGHRS; CDR2 reads YFSETQ. This CDR3 is built from 15 residues. CDR3 in DNA: TGCGCCAGCAGCTCCTCGACAGGGCTGACCACTGAAGCTTTCTTT. Residues: CASSSSTGLTTEAFF.

V is TRBV5-1 and J is TRBJ2-3; 7 bases match TRBD2. The CDR3 covers 15 residues. J lost 1 base, V lost 0 bases, and 2 bases had no gene match. Germline CDR1 SGHRS, CDR2 YFSETQ. The CDR3 loop is CASSLGTSGTDTQYF. CDR3 sequence (DNA): TGCGCCAGCAGCTTGGGTACTAGCGGCACAGATACGCAGTATTTT.

The gene calls are TRBV6-5 and TRBJ2-1; 10 bases are a match to TRBD2. The CDR3 loop spans 16 amino acids. V trimming: 0 bases; J trimming: 8 bases; junction bases outside the gene matches: 7. Germline lookup yields CDR1 MNHEY and CDR2 SVGAGI. This CDR3 reads CASSYSYVSGRHEQFF. CDR3 nucleotides: TGTGCCAGCAGTTACTCGTATGTTAGCGGGAGGCATGAGCAGTTCTTC.

The J gene is TRBJ2-6, the V gene TRBV6-5; D unclear. This CDR3 spans 15 amino acids. Trimming left V 8 bases short and J 0 bases short, with 11 bases between. Germline-derived CDR1 and CDR2 are MNHEY and SVGAGI. CDR3 residues: CASAGTPSGANVLTF. The CDR3 region has the DNA TGTGCCAGCGCTGGAACGCCCTCTGGGGCCAACGTCCTGACTTTC.